This T cell receptor beta chain was retrieved from a study of a mutant IDH1 vaccine in newly diagnosed glioma. Looking at the study overall: Beforehand, treatment had been radiotherapy, temozolomide, or both; the majority received both.

Some clones are missing from TCRdb's copy, which holds only in-frame ones; the method was immunoSEQ multiplex PCR. The table has tens of thousands of clones, 87% seen once. The time point denotes: week 23, last vaccination. Vaccination used 300 ug of mutant IDH1 20-mer peptide per dose, with topical imiquimod. Details on this clone: As yet, its antigen is unknown.

The receptor comes from a man aged 35 to 55 with glioma. Sequenced material: PBMCs, taken from a glioma patient whose treatment included an IDH1 peptide vaccine.

The CDR3 loop reads CASSYGGTGSGPEAFF. In nucleotides, the CDR3 is TGTGCCAGCAGTTACGGGGGGACAGGGTCGGGCCCTGAAGCTTTCTTT. The genes are TRBV6-5 and TRBJ1-1; 9 positions match TRBD1. The germline CDR1 and CDR2 sequences are MNHEY and SVGAGI. With V trimmed by 2 bases and J by 6 bases, 10 bases remained unmatched. CDR3 length equals 16 residues.